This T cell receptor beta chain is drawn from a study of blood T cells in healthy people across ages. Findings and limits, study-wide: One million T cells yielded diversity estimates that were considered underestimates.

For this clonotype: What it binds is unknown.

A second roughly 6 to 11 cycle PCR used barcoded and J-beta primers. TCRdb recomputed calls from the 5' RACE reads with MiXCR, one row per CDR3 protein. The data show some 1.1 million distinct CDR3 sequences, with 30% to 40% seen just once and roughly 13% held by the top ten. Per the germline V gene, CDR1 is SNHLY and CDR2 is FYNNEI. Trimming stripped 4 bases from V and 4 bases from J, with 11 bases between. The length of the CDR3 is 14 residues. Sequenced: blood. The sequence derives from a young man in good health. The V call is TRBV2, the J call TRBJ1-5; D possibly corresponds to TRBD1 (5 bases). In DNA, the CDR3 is TGTGCCAGCAGTGGGGGGACTAATAATCAGCCCCAGCATTTT. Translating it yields CASSGGTNNQPQHF.